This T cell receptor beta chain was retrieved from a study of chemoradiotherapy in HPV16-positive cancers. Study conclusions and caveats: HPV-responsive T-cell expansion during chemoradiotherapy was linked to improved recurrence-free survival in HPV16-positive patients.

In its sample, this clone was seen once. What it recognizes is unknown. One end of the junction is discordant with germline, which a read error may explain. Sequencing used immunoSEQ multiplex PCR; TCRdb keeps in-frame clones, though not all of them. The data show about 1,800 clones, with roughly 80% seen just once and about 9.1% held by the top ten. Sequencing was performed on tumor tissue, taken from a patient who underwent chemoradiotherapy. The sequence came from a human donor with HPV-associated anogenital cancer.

This CDR3 reads CASSPQGQGAIF. The CDR3 coding sequence is TGTGCCAGCAGCCCCCAGGGACAGGGGGCTATTTTC. The J gene is TRBJ2-7, the V gene TRBV11-2; 12 bases align to TRBD1. This CDR3 comprises 12 residues. Germline-derived CDR1 and CDR2 are SGHAT and FQNNGV.